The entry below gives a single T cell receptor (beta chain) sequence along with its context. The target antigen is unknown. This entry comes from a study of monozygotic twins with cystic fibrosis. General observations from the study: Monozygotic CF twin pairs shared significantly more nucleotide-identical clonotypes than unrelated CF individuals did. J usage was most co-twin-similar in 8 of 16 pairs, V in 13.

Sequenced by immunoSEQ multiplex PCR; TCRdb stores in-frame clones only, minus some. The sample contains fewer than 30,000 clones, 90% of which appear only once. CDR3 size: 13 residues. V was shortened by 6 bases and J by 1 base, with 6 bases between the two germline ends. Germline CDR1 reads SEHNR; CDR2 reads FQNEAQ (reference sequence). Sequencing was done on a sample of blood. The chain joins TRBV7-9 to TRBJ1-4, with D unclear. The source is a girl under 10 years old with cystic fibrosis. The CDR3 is CASSRKTNEKLFF. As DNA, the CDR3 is TGTGCCAGCAGTCGGAAAACTAATGAAAAACTGTTTTTT.